This TCR beta chain appears in the sequencing data of a study of metastatic and nonmetastatic thyroid tumors. Study-level background: Comparative analysis of repertoires was undertaken across blood and tumor or nodule tissue obtained from malignant and benign thyroid patients. The study's findings and limits: It was reported that TCR beta diversity was significantly higher in malignant thyroid tumors than benign nodules, in blood and tumor.

Remarks on this clone: Its antigen is not identified.

Original data processing: Between-group CDR3 differences, defined by clinicopathological status, yielded a distant-metastasis classifier for papillary thyroid cancer. TCRdb redid the clone calls on the PCR reads using MiXCR. The V and J calls shown here were made by TCRdb, not taken from the authors' results. The repertoire consists of 85,000 to 95,000 clones, with 15% occurring once and the leading ten covering 3% to 4.5%. Thyroid surgery took place with no prior treatment in any patient. The ends lost 7 bases at V and 5 bases at J; junction bases unmatched: 8. The CDR3 is made up of 14 amino acids. Germline CDR1 reads MNHNS; CDR2 reads SASEGT.

The chain links TRBV6-1 to TRBJ1-1, with 9 bases identical to TRBD1. This sequence originates from a female donor with papillary thyroid cancer or a benign thyroid nodule (not recorded which). Some clones in this sample may be carry-over from other donors' samples. The sample taken for sequencing was blood. CDR3 residues: CASTPGQGNTEAFF. The CDR3 DNA reads TGTGCCAGCACGCCTGGACAGGGGAATACTGAAGCTTTCTTT.